One and the same sample provided the 3 T cell receptor beta chains below, sequenced in a study of blood T cell repertoires in COVID-19. Sequencing used immunoSEQ multiplex PCR; TCRdb keeps in-frame clones, though not all of them. The sample has roughly 140,000 clones; approximately 83% are singletons. The sequenced sample was peripheral blood. The receptors here all came from a man between 70 and 80 years old with acute or convalescent COVID-19.

The V call is TRBV9, the J call TRBJ2-5, with D perhaps matching TRBD2 (6 bases). The CDR3 spans 14 residues. The V end lost 1 base, the J end lost 1 base, and 8 bases lay between the germline ends. CDR1 and CDR2 from the germline V gene are SGDLS and YYNGEE. The chain's CDR3 is CASSVYGGQETQYF. In DNA form, the CDR3 reads TGTGCCAGCAGCGTATACGGGGGCCAAGAGACCCAGTACTTC.

This chain links TRBV27 with TRBJ2-2; 8 bases line up with TRBD1. V was clipped by 3 bases and J by 2 bases; unmatched bases: 5. CDR1 is MNHEY, CDR2 SMNVEV, per germline (reference sequence). CDR3 size: 16 residues. CDR3 loop: CASSLGDRRNTGELFF. The CDR3 DNA reads as TGTGCCAGCAGTTTGGGGGACAGGCGTAACACCGGGGAGCTGTTTTTT.

This clone was counted a few times. V and J are TRBV27 and TRBJ2-5, with 7 nucleotides matching TRBD1. Germline V gives CDR1 MNHEY, CDR2 SMNVEV (reference sequence). The CDR3 has 15 amino acids. V lost 5 bases and J lost 5; bases outside the gene matches: 11. The CDR3 spells CASSPRQGSWETQYF. The DNA of the CDR3 is TGTGCCAGCAGTCCCAGACAGGGATCGTGGGAGACCCAGTACTTC.